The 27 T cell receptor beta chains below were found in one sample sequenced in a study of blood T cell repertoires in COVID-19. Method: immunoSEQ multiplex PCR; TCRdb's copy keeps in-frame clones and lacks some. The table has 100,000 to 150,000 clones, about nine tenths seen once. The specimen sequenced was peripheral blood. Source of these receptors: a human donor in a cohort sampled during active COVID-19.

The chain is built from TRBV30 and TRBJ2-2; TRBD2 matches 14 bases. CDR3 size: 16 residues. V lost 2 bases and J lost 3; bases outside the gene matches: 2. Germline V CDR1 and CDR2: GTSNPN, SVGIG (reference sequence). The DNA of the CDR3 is TGTGCCTGGAGTAGGACTAGCGGGGGGTACACCGGGGAGCTGTTTTTT. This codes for CAWSRTSGGYTGELFF. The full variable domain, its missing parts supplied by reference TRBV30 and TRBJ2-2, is SQTIHQWPATLVQPVGSPLSLECTVEGTSNPNLYWYRQAAGRGLQLLFYSVGIGQISSEVPQNLSASRPQDRQFILSSKKLLLSDSGFYLCAWSRTSGGYTGELFFGEGSRLTVL.

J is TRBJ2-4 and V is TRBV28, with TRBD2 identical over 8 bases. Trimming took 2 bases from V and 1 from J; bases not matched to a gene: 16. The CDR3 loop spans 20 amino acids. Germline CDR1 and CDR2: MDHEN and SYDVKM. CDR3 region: CASSLNAGRSGSGAKNIQYF. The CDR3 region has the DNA TGTGCCAGCAGTTTAAACGCTGGGCGAAGCGGGAGTGGGGCCAAAAACATTCAGTACTTC.

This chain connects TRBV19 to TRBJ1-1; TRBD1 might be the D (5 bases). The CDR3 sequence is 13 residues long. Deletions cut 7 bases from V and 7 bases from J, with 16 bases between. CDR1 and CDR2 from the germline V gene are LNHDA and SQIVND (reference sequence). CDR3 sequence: CASTPSGGFEAFF. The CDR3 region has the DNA TGTGCCAGTACCCCGTCCGGGGGATTTGAAGCTTTCTTT.

The CDR3 spells CAISESQAGYEQYF. The CDR3 bases are TGTGCCATCAGTGAGTCTCAAGCGGGATACGAGCAGTACTTC. This sequence joins TRBV10-3 and TRBJ2-7; 7 nucleotides align to TRBD2. After removal of 0 bases from V and 4 bases from J, the junction contained 3 bases not matched to a gene. CDR1 and CDR2 from the germline V gene are ENHRY and SYGVKD. The CDR3 totals 14 residues.

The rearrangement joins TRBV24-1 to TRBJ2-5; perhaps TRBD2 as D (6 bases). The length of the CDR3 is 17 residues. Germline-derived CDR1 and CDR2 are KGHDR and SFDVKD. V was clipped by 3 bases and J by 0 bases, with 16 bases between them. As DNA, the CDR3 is TGTGCCACCAGTGATCCTGGTACAGGAGGGTACCAAGAGACCCAGTACTTC. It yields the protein CATSDPGTGGYQETQYF.

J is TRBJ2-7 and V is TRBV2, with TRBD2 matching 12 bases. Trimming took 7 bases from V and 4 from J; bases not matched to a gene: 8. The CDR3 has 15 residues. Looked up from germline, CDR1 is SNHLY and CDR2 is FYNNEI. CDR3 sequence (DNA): TGTGCCAGCACCGCTAGCGGGGGGGGAGTATACGAGCAGTACTTC. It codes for CASTASGGGVYEQYF.

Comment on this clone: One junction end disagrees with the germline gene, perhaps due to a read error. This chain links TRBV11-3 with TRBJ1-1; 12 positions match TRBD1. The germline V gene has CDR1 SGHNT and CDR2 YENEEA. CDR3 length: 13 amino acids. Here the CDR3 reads CASAPGQGADAFF. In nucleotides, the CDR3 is TGTGCCAGCGCCCCGGGACAGGGGGCTGATGCTTTCTTT.

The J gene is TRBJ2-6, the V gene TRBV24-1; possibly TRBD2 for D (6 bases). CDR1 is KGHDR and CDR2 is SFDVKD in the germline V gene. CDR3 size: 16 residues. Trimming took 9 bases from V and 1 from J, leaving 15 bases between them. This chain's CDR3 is CATGRDGGSGANVLTF. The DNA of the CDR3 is TGTGCCACCGGCCGGGACGGGGGATCTGGGGCCAACGTCCTGACTTTC.

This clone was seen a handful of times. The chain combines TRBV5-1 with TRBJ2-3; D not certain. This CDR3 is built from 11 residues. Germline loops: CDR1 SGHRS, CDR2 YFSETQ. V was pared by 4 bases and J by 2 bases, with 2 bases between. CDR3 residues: CASSHTDTQYF. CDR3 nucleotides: TGCGCCAGCAGCCACACAGATACGCAGTATTTT.

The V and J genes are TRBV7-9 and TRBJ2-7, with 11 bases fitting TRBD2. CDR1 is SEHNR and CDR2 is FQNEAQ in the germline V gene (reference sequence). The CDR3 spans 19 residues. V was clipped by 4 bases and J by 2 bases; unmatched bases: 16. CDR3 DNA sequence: TGTGCCAGCAGCTCATACCGGCCAACTAGCGGGAGAACCACCTACGAGCAGTACTTC. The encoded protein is CASSSYRPTSGRTTYEQYF.

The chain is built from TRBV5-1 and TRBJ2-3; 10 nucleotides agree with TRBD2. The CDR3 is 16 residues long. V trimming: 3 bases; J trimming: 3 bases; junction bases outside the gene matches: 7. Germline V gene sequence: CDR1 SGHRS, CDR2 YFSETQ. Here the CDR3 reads CASSSGSGGPTDTQYF. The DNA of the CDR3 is TGCGCCAGCAGCTCGGGTAGCGGGGGGCCGACAGATACGCAGTATTTT.

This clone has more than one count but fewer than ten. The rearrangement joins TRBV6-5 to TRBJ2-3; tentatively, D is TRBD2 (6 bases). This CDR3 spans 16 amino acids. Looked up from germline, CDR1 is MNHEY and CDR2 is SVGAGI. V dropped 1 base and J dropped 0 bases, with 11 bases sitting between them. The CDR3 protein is CASSYWTTSSTDTQYF. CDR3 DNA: TGTGCCAGCAGTTACTGGACTACCTCTAGCACAGATACGCAGTATTTT.

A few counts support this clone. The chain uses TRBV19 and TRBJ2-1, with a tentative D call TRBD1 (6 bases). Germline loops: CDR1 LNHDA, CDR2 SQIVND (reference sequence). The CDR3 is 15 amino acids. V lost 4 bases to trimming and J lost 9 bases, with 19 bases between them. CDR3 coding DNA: TGTGCCAGTAGTAGGGGGTTGGGGGCGATGGTTGAGCAGTTCTTC. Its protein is CASSRGLGAMVEQFF.

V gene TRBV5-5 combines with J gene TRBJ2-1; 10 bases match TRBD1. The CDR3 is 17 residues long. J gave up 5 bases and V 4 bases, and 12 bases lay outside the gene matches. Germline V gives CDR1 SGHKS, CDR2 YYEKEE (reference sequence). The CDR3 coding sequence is TGTGCCAGCAGCCGTAGTTGGGGACAGGGGATACACAATGAGCAGTTCTTC. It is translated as CASSRSWGQGIHNEQFF.

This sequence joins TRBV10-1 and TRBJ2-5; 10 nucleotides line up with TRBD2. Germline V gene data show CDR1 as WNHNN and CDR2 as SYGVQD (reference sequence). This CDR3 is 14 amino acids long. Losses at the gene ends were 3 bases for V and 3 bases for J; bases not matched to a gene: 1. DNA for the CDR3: TGCGCCAGCAGTGACCTAGCGGGGGAAGAGACCCAGTACTTC. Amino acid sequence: CASSDLAGEETQYF.

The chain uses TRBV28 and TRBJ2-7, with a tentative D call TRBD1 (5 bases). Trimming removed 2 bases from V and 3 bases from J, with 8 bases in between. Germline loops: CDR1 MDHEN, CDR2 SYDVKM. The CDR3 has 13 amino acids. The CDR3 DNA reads TGTGCCAGCAGTTTAAGGGGTAACTACGAGCAGTACTTC. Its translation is CASSLRGNYEQYF.

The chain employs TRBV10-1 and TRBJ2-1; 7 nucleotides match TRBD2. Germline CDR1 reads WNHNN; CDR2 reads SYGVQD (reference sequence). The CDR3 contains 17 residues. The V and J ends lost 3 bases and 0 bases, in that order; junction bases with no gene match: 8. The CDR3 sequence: CASSDSASGPSYNEQFF. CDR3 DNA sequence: TGCGCCAGCAGTGATTCGGCTAGCGGTCCCTCCTACAATGAGCAGTTCTTC.

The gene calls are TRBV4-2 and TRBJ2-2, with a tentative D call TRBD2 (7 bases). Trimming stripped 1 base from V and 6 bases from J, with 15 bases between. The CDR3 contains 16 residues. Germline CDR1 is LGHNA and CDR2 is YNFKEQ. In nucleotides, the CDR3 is TGTGCCAGCAGCCAAGTCCCTGGGGGGGCATCCGGGGAGCTGTTTTTT. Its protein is CASSQVPGGASGELFF.

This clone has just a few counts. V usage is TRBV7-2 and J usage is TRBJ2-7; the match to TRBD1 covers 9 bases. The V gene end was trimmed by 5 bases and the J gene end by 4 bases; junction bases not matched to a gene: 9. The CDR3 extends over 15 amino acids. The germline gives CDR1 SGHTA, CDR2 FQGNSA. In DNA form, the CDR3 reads TGTGCCAGCAGCCAGGGGACAGGGTATAGGTACGAGCAGTACTTC. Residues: CASSQGTGYRYEQYF. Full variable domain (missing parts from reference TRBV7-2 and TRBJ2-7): GAGVSQSPSNKVTEKGKDVELRCDPISGHTALYWYRQSLGQGLEFLIYFQGNSAPDKSGLPSDRFSAERTGGSVSTLTIQRTQQEDSAVYLCASSQGTGYRYEQYFGPGTRLTVT.

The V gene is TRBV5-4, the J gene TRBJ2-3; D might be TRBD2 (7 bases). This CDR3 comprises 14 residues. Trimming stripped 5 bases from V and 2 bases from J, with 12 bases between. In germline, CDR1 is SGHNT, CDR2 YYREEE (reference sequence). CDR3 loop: CASRSGGYTDTQYF. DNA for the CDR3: TGTGCCAGCAGGTCGGGGGGCTACACAGATACGCAGTATTTT. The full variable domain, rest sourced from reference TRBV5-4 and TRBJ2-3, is ETGVTQSPTHLIKTRGQQVTLRCSSQSGHNTVSWYQQALGQGPQFIFQYYREEENGRGNFPPRFSGLQFPNYSSELNVNALELDDSALYLCASRSGGYTDTQYFGPGTRLTVL.

The chain's CDR3 is CASSLLLGLAGEGNTGELFF. The CDR3 region has the DNA TGTGCCAGCAGTTTATTATTGGGACTAGCGGGAGAGGGTAACACCGGGGAGCTGTTTTTT. The chain is built from TRBV28 and TRBJ2-2, with TRBD2 matching 14 bases. Germline CDR1 is MDHEN and CDR2 is SYDVKM. The V gene end was trimmed by 1 base and the J gene end by 2 bases; junction bases not matched to a gene: 9. The CDR3 has 20 residues.

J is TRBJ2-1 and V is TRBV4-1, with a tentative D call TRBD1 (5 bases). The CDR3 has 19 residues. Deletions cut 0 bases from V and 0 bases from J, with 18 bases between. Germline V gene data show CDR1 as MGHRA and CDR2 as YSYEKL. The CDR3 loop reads CASSQEGQAFTRSYNEQFF. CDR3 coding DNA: TGCGCCAGCAGCCAAGAGGGGCAGGCTTTTACCCGCTCCTACAATGAGCAGTTCTTC.

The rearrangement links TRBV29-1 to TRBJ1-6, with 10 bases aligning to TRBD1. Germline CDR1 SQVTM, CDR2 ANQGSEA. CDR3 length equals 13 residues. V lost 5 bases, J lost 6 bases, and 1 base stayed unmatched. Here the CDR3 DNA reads TGCAGCGTTAGGACAGGGGGTAATTCACCCCTCCACTTT. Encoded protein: CSVRTGGNSPLHF.

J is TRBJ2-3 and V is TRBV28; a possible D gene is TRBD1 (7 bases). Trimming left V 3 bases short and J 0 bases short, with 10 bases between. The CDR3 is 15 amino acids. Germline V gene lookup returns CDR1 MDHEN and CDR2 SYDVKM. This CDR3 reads CASSFSGGSTDTQYF. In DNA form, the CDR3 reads TGTGCCAGCAGTTTTTCAGGGGGGAGCACAGATACGCAGTATTTT.

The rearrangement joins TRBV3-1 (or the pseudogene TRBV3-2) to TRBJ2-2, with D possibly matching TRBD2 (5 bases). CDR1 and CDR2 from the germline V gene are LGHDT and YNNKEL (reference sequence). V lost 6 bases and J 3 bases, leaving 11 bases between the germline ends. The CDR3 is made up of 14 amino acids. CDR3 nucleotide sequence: TGTGCCAGCAGAAAAGGAGGCGACACCGGGGAGCTGTTTTTT. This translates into CASRKGGDTGELFF.

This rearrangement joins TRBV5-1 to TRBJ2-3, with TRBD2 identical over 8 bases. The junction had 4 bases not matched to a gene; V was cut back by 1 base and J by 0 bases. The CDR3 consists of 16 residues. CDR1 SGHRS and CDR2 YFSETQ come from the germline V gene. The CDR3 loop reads CASSLLAGGSTDTQYF. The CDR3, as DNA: TGCGCCAGCAGCTTGTTGGCGGGAGGAAGCACAGATACGCAGTATTTT.

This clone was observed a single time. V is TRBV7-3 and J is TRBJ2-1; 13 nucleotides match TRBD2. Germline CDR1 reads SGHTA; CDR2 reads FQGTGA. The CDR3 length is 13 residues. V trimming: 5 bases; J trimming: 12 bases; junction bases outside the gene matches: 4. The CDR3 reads CASSPRLAGGQFF. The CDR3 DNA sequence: TGTGCCAGCAGCCCCCGACTAGCGGGGGGGCAGTTCTTC.